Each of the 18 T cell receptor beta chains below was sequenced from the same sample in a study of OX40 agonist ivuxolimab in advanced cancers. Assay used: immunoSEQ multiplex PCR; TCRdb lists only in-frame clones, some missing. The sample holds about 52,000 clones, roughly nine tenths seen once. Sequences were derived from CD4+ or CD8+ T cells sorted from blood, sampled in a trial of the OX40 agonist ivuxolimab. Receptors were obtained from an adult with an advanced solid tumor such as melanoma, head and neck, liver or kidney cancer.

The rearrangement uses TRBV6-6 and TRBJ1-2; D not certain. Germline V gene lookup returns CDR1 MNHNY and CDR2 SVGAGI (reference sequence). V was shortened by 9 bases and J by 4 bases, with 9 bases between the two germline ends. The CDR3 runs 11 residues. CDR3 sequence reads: CASQGSYGYTF. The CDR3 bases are TGTGCCAGTCAAGGCAGCTATGGCTACACCTTC.

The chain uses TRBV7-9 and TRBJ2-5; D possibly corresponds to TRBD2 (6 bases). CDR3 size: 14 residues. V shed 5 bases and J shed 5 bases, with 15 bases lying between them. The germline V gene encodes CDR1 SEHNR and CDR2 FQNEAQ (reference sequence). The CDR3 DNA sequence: TGTGCCAGCAGCCCCGGGGGAGGCCGGGAGACCCAGTACTTC. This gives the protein CASSPGGGRETQYF.

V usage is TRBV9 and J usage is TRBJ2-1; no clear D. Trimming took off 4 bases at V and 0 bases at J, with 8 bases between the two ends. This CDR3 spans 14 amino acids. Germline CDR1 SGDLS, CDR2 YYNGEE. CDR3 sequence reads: CASSPRVSYNEQFF. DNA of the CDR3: TGTGCCAGCAGCCCTCGGGTCTCCTACAATGAGCAGTTCTTC.

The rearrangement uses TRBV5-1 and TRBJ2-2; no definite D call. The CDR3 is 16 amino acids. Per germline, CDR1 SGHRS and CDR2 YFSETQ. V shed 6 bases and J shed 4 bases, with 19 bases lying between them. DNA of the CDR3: TGCGCCAGCAAACCCCTGGGCGGTGAATCCACCGGGGAGCTGTTTTTT. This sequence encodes CASKPLGGESTGELFF.

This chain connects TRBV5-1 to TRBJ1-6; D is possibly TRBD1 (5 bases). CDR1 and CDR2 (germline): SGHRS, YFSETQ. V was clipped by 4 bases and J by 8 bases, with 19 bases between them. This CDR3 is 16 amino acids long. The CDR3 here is CASSKGLGQRDSPLHF. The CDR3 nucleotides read TGCGCCAGCAGCAAGGGGTTGGGGCAGAGGGATTCACCCCTCCACTTT.

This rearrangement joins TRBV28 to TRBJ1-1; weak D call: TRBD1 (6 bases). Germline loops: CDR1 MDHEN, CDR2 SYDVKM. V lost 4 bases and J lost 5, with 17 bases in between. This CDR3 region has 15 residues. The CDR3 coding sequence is TGTGCCAGCAGTTCGTCAGGGGTGAGGTTGACTGAAGCTTTCTTT. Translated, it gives CASSSSGVRLTEAFF.

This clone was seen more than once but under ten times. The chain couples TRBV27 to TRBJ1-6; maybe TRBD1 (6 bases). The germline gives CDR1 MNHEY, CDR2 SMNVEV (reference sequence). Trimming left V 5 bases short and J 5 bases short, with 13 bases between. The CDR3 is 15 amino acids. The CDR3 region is CASSPKYRDNSPLHF. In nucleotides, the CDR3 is TGTGCCAGCAGTCCAAAGTACAGGGATAATTCACCCCTCCACTTT.

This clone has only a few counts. CDR3 region: CASSRQGMGEAFF. The CDR3 DNA reads as TGTGCCAGCAGCCGTCAGGGGATGGGGGAAGCTTTCTTT. The rearrangement links TRBV6-5 to TRBJ1-1, with a tentative D call TRBD1 (6 bases). V was pared by 6 bases and J by 8 bases, with 16 bases between. Germline V gene sequence: CDR1 MNHEY, CDR2 SVGAGI. The CDR3 length is 13 residues.

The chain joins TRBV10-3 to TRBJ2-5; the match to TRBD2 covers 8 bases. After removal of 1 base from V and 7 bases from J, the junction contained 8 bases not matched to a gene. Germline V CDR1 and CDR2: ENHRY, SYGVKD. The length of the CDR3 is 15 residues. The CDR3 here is CAISEFSGDTGTQYF. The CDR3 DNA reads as TGTGCCATCAGTGAGTTTAGCGGGGACACAGGGACCCAGTACTTC.

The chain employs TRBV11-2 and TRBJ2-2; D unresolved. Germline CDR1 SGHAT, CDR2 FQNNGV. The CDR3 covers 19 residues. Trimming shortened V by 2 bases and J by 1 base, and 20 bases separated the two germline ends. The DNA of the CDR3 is TGTGCCAGCAGCTTAAGGGCAGCGCTTAAACCCCTGAACACCGGGGAGCTGTTTTTT. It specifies CASSLRAALKPLNTGELFF.

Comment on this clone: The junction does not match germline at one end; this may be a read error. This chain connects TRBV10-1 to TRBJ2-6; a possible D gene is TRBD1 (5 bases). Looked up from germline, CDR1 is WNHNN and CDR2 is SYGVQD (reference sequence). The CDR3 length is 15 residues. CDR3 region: CASSEDRSGANVLAF. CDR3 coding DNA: TGCGCCAGCAGTGAAGACCGCTCTGGGGCCAACGTCCTGGCTTTC.

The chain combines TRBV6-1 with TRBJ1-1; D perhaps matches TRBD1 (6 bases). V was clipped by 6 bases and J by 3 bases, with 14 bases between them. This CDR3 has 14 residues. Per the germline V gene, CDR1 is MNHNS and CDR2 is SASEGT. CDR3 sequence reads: CASSLARGDTEAFF. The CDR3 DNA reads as TGTGCCAGCAGCCTTGCGAGGGGGGACACTGAAGCTTTCTTT.

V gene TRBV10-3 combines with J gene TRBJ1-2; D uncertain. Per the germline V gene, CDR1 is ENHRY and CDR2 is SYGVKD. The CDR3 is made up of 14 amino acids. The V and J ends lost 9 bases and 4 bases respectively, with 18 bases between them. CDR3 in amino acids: CAMTPDGVAYGYTF. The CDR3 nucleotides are TGTGCCATGACACCGGACGGAGTTGCCTATGGCTACACCTTC.

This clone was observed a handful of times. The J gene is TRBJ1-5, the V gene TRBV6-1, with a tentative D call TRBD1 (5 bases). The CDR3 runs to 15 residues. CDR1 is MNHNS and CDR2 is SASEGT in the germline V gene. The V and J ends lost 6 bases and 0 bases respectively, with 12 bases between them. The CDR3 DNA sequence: TGTGCCAGCAGCAGGGCGAGGGATAGCAATCAGCCCCAGCATTTT. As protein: CASSRARDSNQPQHF.

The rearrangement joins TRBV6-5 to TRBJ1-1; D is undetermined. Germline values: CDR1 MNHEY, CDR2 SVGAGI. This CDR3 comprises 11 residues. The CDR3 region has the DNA TGTTCAACGGGGTATGACGATGAAGCTTTCTTT. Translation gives CSTGYDDEAFF.

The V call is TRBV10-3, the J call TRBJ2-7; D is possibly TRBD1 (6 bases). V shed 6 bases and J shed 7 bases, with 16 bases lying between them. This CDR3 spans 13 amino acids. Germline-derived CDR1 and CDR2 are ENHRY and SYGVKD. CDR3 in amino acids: CAIRGVQGKEQYF. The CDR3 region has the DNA TGTGCCATCAGGGGAGTTCAGGGGAAAGAGCAGTACTTC.

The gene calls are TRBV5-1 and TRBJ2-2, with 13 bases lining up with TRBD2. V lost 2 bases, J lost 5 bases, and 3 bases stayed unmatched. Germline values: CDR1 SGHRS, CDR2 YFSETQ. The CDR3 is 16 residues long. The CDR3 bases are TGCGCCAGCAGCTTAGGGGGACTAGCGGGAACCGGGGAGCTGTTTTTT. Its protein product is CASSLGGLAGTGELFF.

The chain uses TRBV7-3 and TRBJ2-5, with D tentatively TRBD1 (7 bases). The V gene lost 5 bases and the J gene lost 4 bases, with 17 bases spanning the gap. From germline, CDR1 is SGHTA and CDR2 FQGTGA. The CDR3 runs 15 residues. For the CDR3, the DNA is TGTGCCAGCAGCCCTCAGGGGGGCAGGGGAGAGACCCAGTACTTC. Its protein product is CASSPQGGRGETQYF.